This T cell receptor beta chain was identified during a study of graft-versus-host responses after intestinal transplantation. Study summary: Every recipient underwent anti-thymocyte globulin induction, then tacrolimus and steroids for roughly three years. Study observations and caveats: Levels of circulating GvH clones at their peak were associated with early post-transplant HvG declines. GvH clones were found in recipient marrow; some appeared first in ileum or blood.

The CDR3 loop spans 13 amino acids. V was cut by 1 base and J by 4 bases, with 7 bases left in between. CDR1 is LGHNA and CDR2 is YNFKEQ in the germline V gene. The table came from immunoSEQ multiplex PCR; TCRdb's copy has only in-frame clones and leaves some out. The sample carries approximately 37,000 clones, around 92% recorded once. As to this clone: The antigen is unknown.

This TCR derives from a human patient who received an intestinal transplant, so some T cells may come from the graft donor. The chain recombines TRBV4-2 with TRBJ2-5, with D unclear. The sequencing here drew on PBMCs, taken 267 days after transplant. CDR3 region: CASSQGPGETQYF. In DNA form, the CDR3 reads TGTGCCAGCAGCCAAGGTCCGGGAGAGACCCAGTACTTC.